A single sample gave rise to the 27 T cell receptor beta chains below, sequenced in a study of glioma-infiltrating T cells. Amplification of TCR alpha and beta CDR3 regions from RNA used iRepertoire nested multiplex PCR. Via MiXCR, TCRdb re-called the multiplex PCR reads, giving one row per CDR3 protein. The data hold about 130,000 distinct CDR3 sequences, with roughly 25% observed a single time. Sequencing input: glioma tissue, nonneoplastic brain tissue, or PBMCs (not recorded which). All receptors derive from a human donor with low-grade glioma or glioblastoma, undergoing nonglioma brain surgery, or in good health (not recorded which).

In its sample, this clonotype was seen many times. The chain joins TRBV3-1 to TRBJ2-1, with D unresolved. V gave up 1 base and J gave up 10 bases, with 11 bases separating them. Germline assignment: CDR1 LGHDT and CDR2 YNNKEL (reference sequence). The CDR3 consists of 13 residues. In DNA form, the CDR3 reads TGTGCCAGCAGCCAAGGGAACAGTGACGAGCAGTTCTTC. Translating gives CASSQGNSDEQFF.

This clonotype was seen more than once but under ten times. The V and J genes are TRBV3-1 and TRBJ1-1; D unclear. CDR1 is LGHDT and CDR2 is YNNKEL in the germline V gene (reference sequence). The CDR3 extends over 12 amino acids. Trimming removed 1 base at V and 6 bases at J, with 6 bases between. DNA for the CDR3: TGTGCCAGCAGCCAAGCCGGGCCTGAAGCTTTCTTT. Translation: CASSQAGPEAFF.

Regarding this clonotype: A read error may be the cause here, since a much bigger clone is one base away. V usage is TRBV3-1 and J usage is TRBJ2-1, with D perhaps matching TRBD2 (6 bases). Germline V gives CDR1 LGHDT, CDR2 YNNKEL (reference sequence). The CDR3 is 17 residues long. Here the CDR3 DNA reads TGTGCCTGCAGCCAAGATAAATTTCGGCGGGGCGACAATGAGCAGTTCTTC. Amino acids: CACSQDKFRRGDNEQFF.

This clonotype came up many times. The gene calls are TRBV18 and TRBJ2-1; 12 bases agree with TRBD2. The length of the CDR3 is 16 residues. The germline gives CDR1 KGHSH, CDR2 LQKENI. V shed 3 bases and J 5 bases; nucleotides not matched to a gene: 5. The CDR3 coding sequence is TGTGCCAGCTCACCCCCCGGACTAGCGGGACACAATGAGCAGTTCTTC. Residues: CASSPPGLAGHNEQFF.

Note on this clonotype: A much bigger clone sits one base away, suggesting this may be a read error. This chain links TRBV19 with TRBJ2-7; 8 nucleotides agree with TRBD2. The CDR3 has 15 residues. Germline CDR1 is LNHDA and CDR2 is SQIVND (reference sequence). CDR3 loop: CASSIVVAGNYDQYF. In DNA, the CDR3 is TGTGCCAGTAGTATAGTAGTAGCGGGGAACTACGATCAGTACTTC.

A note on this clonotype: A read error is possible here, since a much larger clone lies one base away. CDR3 protein: CASSLGLRFGGRMRTDTQYF. In DNA, the CDR3 is TGTGCCAGCAGCTTAGGGCTTCGCTTCGGCGGGCGGATGAGAACAGATACGCAGTATTTT. The chain carries TRBV7-2 and TRBJ2-3; perhaps TRBD2 as D (5 bases). The germline gives CDR1 SGHTA, CDR2 FQGNSA. The CDR3 consists of 20 residues. V was shortened by 1 base and J by 3 bases, with 26 bases between the two germline ends. Using reference TRBV7-2 and TRBJ2-3 for the parts outside the CDR3, the full variable domain is GAGVSQSPSNKVTEKGKDVELRCDPISGHTALYWYRQSLGQGLEFLIYFQGNSAPDKSGLPSDRFSAERTGGSVSTLTIQRTQQEDSAVYLCASSLGLRFGGRMRTDTQYFGPGTRLTVL.

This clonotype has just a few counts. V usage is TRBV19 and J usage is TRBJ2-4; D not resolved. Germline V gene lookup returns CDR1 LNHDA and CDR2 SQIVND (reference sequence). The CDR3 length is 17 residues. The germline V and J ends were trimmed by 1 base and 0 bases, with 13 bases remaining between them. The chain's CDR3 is CASSIGGRTRAKNIQYF. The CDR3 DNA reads TGTGCCAGTAGTATAGGTGGACGGACCCGAGCCAAAAACATTCAGTACTTC.

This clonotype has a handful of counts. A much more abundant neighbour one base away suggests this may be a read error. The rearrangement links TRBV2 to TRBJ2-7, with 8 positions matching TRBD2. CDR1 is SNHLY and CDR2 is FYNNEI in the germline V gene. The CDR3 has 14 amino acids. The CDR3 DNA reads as TGTACCAGCAGTGAACGGCGGGAGGCAAACGAGCAGTACTTC. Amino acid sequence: CTSSERREANEQYF.

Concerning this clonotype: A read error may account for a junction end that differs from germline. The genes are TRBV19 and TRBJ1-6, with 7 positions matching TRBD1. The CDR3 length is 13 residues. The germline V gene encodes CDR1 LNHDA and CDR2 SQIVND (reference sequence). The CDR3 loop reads CASSEGARPPFHF. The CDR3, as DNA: TGTGCCAGTAGTGAGGGGGCGAGGCCACCCTTCCACTTT.

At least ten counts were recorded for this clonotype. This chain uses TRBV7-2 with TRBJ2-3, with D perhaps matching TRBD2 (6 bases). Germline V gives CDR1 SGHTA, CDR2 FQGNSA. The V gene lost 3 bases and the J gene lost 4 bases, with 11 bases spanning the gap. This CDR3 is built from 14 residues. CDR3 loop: CASSLGGAADTQYF. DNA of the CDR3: TGTGCCAGCAGCTTGGGGGGAGCGGCAGATACGCAGTATTTT.

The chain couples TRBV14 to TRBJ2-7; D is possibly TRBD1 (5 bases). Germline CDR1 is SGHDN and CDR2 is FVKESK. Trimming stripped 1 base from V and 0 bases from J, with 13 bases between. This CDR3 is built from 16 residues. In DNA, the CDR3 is TGTGCCAGCAGCCAAGGGGAAACAGGTCTCTCCTACGAGCAGTACTTC. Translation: CASSQGETGLSYEQYF.

CDR3 loop: CASSPRTSGEQETQYF. In DNA form, the CDR3 reads TGTGCCAGCAGCCCCCGGACTAGCGGAGAACAAGAGACCCAGTACTTC. The gene calls are TRBV3-1 and TRBJ2-5; TRBD2 aligns across 10 bases. Per the germline V gene, CDR1 is LGHDT and CDR2 is YNNKEL (reference sequence). V was pared by 4 bases and J by 2 bases, with 7 bases of the junction left unmatched. The CDR3 is 16 amino acids.

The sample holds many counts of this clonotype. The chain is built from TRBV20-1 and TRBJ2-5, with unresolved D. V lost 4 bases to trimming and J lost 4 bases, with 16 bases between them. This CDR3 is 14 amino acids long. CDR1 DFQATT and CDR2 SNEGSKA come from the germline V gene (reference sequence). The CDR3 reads CSAISDLGIETQYF. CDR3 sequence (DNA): TGCAGTGCTATCTCGGACCTAGGGATAGAGACCCAGTACTTC.

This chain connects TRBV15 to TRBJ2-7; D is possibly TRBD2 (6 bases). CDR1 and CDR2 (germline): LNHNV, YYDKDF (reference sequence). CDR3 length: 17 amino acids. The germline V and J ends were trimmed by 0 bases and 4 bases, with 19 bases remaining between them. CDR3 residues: CATSRDRAWRGAYEQYF. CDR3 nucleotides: TGTGCCACCAGCAGAGATCGAGCGTGGCGGGGCGCATACGAGCAGTACTTC.

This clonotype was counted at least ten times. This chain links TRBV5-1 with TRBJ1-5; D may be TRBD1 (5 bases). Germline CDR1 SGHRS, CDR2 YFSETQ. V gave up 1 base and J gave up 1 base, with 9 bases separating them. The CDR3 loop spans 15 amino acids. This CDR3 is CASSLRGESNQPQHF. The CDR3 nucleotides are TGCGCCAGCAGCTTGAGGGGAGAAAGCAATCAGCCCCAGCATTTT. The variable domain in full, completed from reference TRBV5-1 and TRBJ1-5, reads KAGVTQTPRYLIKTRGQQVTLSCSPISGHRSVSWYQQTPGQGLQFLFEYFSETQRNKGNFPGRFSGRQFSNSRSEMNVSTLELGDSALYLCASSLRGESNQPQHFGDGTRLSIL.

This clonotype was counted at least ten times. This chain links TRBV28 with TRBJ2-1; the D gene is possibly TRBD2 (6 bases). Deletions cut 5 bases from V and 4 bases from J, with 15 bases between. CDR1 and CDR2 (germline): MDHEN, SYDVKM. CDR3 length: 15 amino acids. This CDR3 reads CASSPHRAGYNEQFF. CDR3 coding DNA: TGTGCCAGCAGTCCCCACCGGGCGGGATACAATGAGCAGTTCTTC.

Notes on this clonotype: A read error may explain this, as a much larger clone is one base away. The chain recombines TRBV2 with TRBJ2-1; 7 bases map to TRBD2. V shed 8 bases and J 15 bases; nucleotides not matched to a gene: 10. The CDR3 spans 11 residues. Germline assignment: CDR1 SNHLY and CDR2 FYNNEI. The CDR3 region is CASAFSGLSFF. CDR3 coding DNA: TGTGCCAGCGCCTTTTCGGGACTATCGTTCTTC.

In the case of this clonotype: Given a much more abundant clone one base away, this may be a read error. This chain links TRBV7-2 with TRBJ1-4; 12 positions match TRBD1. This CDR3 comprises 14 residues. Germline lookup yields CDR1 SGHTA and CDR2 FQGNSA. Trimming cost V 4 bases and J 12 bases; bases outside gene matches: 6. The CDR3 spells CASSSRDRGLELFF. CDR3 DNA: TGTGCCAGCAGCTCCCGGGACAGGGGGCTCGAACTGTTTTTT.

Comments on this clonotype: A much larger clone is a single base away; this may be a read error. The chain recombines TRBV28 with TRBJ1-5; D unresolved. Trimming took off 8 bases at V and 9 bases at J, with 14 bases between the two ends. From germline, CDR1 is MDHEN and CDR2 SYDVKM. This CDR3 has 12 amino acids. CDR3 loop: CASRPTAGPQHF. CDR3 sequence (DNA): TGTGCCAGCCGTCCGACGGCTGGGCCCCAGCATTTT.

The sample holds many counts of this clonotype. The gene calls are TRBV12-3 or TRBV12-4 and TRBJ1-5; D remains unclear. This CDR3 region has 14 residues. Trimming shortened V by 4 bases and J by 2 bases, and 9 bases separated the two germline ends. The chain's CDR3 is CASSSAAGNQPQHF. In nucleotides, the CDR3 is TGTGCCAGCAGTTCCGCAGCAGGCAATCAGCCCCAGCATTTT.

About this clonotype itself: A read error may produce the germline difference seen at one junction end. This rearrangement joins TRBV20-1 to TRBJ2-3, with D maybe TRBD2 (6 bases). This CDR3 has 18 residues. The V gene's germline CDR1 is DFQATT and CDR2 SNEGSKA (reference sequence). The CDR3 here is CSATSIGISGLSTDTQYF. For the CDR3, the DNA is TGCAGTGCTACGTCGATCGGGATTAGCGGCTTAAGCACAGATACACAGTATTTT.

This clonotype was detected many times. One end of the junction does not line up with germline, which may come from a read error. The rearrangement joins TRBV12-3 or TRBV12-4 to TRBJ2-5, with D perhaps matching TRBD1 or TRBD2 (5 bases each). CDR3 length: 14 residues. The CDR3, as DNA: TGTACCAGCAGCCTGGGACCGTCCCAAGAGACCCAGTACTTC. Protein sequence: CTSSLGPSQETQYF.

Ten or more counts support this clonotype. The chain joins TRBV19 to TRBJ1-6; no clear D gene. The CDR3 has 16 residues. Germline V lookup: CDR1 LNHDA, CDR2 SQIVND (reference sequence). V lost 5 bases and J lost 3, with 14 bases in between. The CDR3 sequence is CASSPRRRDYNSPLHF. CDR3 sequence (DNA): TGTGCCAGTAGTCCTCGGCGAAGGGACTATAATTCACCCCTCCACTTT.

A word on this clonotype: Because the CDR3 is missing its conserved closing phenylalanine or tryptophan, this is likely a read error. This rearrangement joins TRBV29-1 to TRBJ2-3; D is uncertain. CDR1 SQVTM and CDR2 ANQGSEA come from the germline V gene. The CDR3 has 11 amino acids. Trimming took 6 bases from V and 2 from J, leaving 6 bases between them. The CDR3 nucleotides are TGCAGCGTCTTTGCCACAGATACGCAGTATGTT. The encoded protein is CSVFATDTQYV.

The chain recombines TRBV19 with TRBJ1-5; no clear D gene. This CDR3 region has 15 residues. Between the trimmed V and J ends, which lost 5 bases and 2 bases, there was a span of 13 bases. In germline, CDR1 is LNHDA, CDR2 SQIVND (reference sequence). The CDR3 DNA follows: TGTGCCAGTAGTTTCTCGGGCCAGGGCAATCAGCCCCAGCATTTT. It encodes CASSFSGQGNQPQHF.

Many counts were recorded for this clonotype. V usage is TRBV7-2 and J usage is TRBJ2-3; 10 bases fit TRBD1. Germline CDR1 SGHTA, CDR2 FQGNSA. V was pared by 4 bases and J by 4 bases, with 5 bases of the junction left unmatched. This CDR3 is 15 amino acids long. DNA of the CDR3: TGTGCCAGCAGCTGGGGGACAGGGGTCGCAGATACGCAGTATTTT. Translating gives CASSWGTGVADTQYF. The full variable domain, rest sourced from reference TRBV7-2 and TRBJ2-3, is GAGVSQSPSNKVTEKGKDVELRCDPISGHTALYWYRQSLGQGLEFLIYFQGNSAPDKSGLPSDRFSAERTGGSVSTLTIQRTQQEDSAVYLCASSWGTGVADTQYFGPGTRLTVL.

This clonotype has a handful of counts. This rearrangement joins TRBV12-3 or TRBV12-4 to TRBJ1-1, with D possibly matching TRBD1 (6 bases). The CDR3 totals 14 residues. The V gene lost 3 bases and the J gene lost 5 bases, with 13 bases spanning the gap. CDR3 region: CASSFQGQRTEAFF. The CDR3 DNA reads TGTGCCAGCAGTTTTCAGGGGCAGCGGACTGAAGCTTTCTTT.